This T cell receptor beta chain was sequenced in a study of PD-1 and CTLA-4 blockade in melanoma (TCRdb year 2021). Broadly, across the study: In patients with melanoma, the study measured the effects of PD-1 blockade versus CTLA-4 blockade on the melanoma-reactive CD8 T cell response.

The library was prepared using the immunoSEQ multiplex PCR assay. TCRdb's version of the immuneACCESS table is confined to in-frame rearrangements and falls short of the full clone set. An unresolved V gene accounts for under half of the shortfall where checked; the remainder is of unknown origin. Present in this sample are tens of thousands of clones, 80% to 95% of which were seen just once. The ten largest clones capture about 9.4% of the sample. V is cut back by 1 base and J by 5 bases, with 7 bases in the junction unmatched. The germline V gene gives CDR1 as MDHEN and CDR2 as SYDVKM. The CDR3 measures 15 amino acids from cysteine to phenylalanine. Solely the CDR3 DNA is kept, with 45 bases framed from the first base. This clone was seen a single time. The specificity of this receptor is unknown. No base quality values were provided; no much bigger clone lies one nucleotide off.

The V and J genes are TRBV28 and TRBJ2-5; 7 junctional bases match TRBD2. The specimen was CD8+ T cells from peripheral blood, collected from a patient given anti-PD-1 treatment. This receptor was identified in a human donor with melanoma. The DNA is as follows: TGTGCCAGCAGTTTATCTGGGGGGGTCGGGGAGACCCAGTACTTC. Translated, it gives CASSLSGGVGETQYF. Beyond the CDR3, the reference TRBV28 and TRBJ2-5 genes provide the residues; the full variable domain reads: DVKVTQSSRYLVKRTGEKVFLECVQDMDHENMFWYRQDPGLGLRLIYFSYDVKMKEKGDIPEGYSVSREKKERFSLILESASTNQTSMYLCASSLSGGVGETQYFGPGTRLLVL.